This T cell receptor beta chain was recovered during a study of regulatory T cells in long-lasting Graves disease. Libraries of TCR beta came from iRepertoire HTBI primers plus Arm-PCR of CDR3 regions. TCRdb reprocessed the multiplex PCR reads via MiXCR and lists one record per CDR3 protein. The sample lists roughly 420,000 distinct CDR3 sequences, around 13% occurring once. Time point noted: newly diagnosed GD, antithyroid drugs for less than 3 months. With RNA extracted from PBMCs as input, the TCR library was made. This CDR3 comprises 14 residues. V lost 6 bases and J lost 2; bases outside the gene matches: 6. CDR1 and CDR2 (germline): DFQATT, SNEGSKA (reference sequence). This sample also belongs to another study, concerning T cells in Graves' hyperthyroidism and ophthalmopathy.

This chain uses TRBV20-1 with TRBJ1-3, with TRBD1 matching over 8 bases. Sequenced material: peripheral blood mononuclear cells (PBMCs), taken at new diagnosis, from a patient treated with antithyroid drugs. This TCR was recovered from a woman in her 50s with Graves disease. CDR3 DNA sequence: TGCAGTGCATGGACAGGGATCGCTGGAAACACCATATATTTT. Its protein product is CSAWTGIAGNTIYF.